This T cell receptor beta chain was observed in a study of blood T cell repertoires in COVID-19. As processed by the authors: Researchers report that nucleated cell counts were estimated from reference gene primer amplification. Sequenced by immunoSEQ multiplex PCR; TCRdb stores in-frame clones only, minus some. D and trimming were read from the DNA, whereas the V and J calls and clone size are those reported in that table. The sample consists of about 310,000 clones, roughly 84% of them appearing once. Per the germline V gene, CDR1 is LNHDA and CDR2 is SQIVND (reference sequence). This CDR3 has 15 amino acids. The V gene end was trimmed by 4 bases and the J gene end by 0 bases; junction bases not matched to a gene: 5.

The TCR originated in a man aged 50-59 years with active or convalescent COVID-19. The rearrangement joins TRBV19 to TRBJ2-7; TRBD1 matches at 8 bases. The sequenced sample was peripheral blood. This CDR3 is CASSTQGAPSYEQYF. CDR3 in DNA: TGTGCCAGTAGTACCCAGGGGGCACCCTCCTACGAGCAGTACTTC.